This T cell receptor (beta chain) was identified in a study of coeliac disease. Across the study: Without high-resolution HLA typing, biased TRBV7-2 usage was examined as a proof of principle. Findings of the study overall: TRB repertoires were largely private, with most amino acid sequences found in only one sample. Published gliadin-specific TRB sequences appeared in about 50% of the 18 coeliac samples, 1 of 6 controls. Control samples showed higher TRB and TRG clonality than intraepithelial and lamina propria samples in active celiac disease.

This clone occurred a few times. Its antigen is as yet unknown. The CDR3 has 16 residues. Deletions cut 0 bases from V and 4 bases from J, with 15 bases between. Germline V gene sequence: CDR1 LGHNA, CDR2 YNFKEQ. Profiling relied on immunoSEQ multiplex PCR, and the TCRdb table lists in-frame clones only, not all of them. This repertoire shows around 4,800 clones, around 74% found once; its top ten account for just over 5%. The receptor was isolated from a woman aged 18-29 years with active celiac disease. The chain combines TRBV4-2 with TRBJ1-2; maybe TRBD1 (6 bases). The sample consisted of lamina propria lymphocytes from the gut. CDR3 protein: CASSQDRTGTSYGYTF. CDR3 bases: TGTGCCAGCAGCCAAGACCGTACAGGGACGTCCTATGGCTACACCTTC.